The 4 T cell receptor beta chains given below trace back to one sample, sequenced in a study of cytomegalovirus exposure and HLA in healthy donors. The study ran its PCR with 60 Vbeta and 13 Jbeta primers. Profiling relied on immunoSEQ multiplex PCR, and the TCRdb table lists in-frame clones only, not all of them. Found here are just over 200,000 clones, 70% of them singletons; the top ten hold 2.6%. The sample comprised PBMCs. These receptors all come from a man aged 35 to 55 in good health and CMV-seropositive.

The V gene is TRBV28, the J gene TRBJ1-1; 7 bases are shared with TRBD1. Looked up from germline, CDR1 is MDHEN and CDR2 is SYDVKM. V gave up 6 bases and J gave up 0 bases; unmatched junction bases: 10. CDR3 length: 16 residues. The chain's CDR3 is CASRLTGFLVNTEAFF. CDR3 nucleotides: TGTGCCAGCAGACTGACAGGGTTTTTGGTGAACACTGAAGCTTTCTTT.

The chain carries TRBV7-2 and TRBJ1-3; D is uncertain. Trimming pared 3 bases from V and 0 bases from J, leaving 9 bases between. From germline, CDR1 is SGHTA and CDR2 FQGNSA. The CDR3 runs to 15 residues. The CDR3 coding sequence is TGTGCCAGCAGCTTGACTCCGAGCTCTGGAAACACCATATATTTT. It translates to CASSLTPSSGNTIYF.

This clone was seen only a few times. The V gene is TRBV6-5, the J gene TRBJ2-1, with 7 bases that match TRBD2. With 5 bases clipped from V and 0 bases from J, the junction kept 4 bases outside the gene matches. CDR1 is MNHEY and CDR2 is SVGAGI in the germline V gene. The CDR3 spans 15 residues. The CDR3 region has the DNA TGTGCCAGCAGTGCTGGCGGGGGCTCCTACAATGAGCAGTTCTTC. Translated: CASSAGGGSYNEQFF.

This sequence joins TRBV14 and TRBJ1-1; TRBD1 is a possible D gene (6 bases). Trimming cost V 0 bases and J 5 bases, with 13 bases left between them. Germline V gene data show CDR1 as SGHDN and CDR2 as FVKESK. The CDR3 has 15 residues. This CDR3 is CASSQDSRGGTEAFF. The DNA for the CDR3 is TGTGCCAGCAGCCAAGATAGCAGGGGCGGGACTGAAGCTTTCTTT.